This passage covers 16 T cell receptor beta chains from one sample sequenced in a study of cytomegalovirus exposure and HLA in healthy donors. The PCR employed 60 Vbeta primers together with 13 Jbeta primers. TCRdb's table, derived via immunoSEQ multiplex PCR, lists solely in-frame clones and lacks some. The data hold roughly 110,000 clones, with 70% to 80% observed a single time. The sequenced sample was PBMCs. The receptors here all came from a female donor in good health and CMV-seronegative.

The V gene is TRBV2, the J gene TRBJ2-6; weak D call: TRBD2 (6 bases). There are 19 residues in the CDR3. Per the germline V gene, CDR1 is SNHLY and CDR2 is FYNNEI. Trimming took off 6 bases at V and 3 bases at J, with 24 bases between the two ends. The chain's CDR3 is CASSPRTTMWGNGANVLTF. CDR3 nucleotide sequence: TGTGCCAGCAGCCCCCGGACTACCATGTGGGGCAATGGGGCCAACGTCCTGACTTTC. The full variable domain, with the rest looked up from reference TRBV2 and TRBJ2-6, is EPEVTQTPSHQVTQMGQEVILRCVPISNHLYFYWYRQILGQKVEFLVSFYNNEISEKSEIFDDQFSVERPDGSNFTLKIRSTKLEDSAMYFCASSPRTTMWGNGANVLTFGAGSRLTVL.

The genes are TRBV9 and TRBJ2-2, with D maybe TRBD2 (6 bases). Looked up from germline, CDR1 is SGDLS and CDR2 is YYNGEE. Trimming cost V 4 bases and J 4 bases, with 23 bases left between them. The CDR3 has 18 amino acids. The CDR3, as DNA: TGTGCCAGCAGCTACCAGGAGGGGTCAGGGCGGACCACCGGGGAGCTGTTTTTT. This sequence encodes CASSYQEGSGRTTGELFF.

This clone occurred a few times. The chain is built from TRBV5-4 and TRBJ1-2; 9 bases line up with TRBD1. The CDR3 length is 13 residues. Germline trimming cut 4 bases from V and 6 bases from J; bases unmatched to any gene: 4. The V gene's germline CDR1 is SGHNT and CDR2 YYREEE (reference sequence). The CDR3 DNA reads TGTGCCAGCAGCACAGGGGGCTTCGATGGCTACACCTTC. Translating it yields CASSTGGFDGYTF.

This rearrangement joins TRBV4-1 to TRBJ1-1; 11 bases align to TRBD1. Trimming at V came to 4 bases and at J to 7 bases, leaving 11 bases not matched to a gene. There are 16 residues in the CDR3. Germline CDR1 is MGHRA and CDR2 is YSYEKL. For the CDR3, the DNA is TGCGCCAGCAGCCCCGGACAGGGGGCGCGGTTGGTTGAAGCTTTCTTT. Amino acid sequence: CASSPGQGARLVEAFF.

This clone was detected only a few times. The rearrangement joins TRBV5-5 to TRBJ1-6; D unclear. The CDR3 is 15 residues long. Trimming took off 1 base at V and 6 bases at J, with 11 bases between the two ends. Germline V gene sequence: CDR1 SGHKS, CDR2 YYEKEE (reference sequence). CDR3 DNA: TGTGCCAGCAGCTTGAGGTGGGAGACTAATTCACCCCTCCACTTT. This translates into CASSLRWETNSPLHF.

This clone was observed a few times. The chain employs TRBV7-8 and TRBJ1-4; 10 nucleotides line up with TRBD1. The CDR3 extends over 15 amino acids. Germline CDR1 SGHVS, CDR2 FQNEAQ. V lost 5 bases and J lost 10; bases outside the gene matches: 10. The CDR3 DNA reads TGTGCCAGCAGCGACACGGGACAGGGGAGGGGAAAACTGTTTTTT. It yields the protein CASSDTGQGRGKLFF.

The chain has TRBV30 and TRBJ1-2; D unclear. This CDR3 comprises 13 residues. Trimming stripped 2 bases from V and 6 bases from J, with 13 bases between. CDR1 and CDR2 (germline): GTSNPN, SVGIG (reference sequence). The CDR3, as DNA: TGTGCCTGGAGTTATAGTACCGGGAATGGCTACACCTTC. This sequence encodes CAWSYSTGNGYTF. Looking up the rest from reference TRBV30 and TRBJ1-2 gives the full variable domain: SQTIHQWPATLVQPVGSPLSLECTVEGTSNPNLYWYRQAAGRGLQLLFYSVGIGQISSEVPQNLSASRPQDRQFILSSKKLLLSDSGFYLCAWSYSTGNGYTFGSGTRLTVV.

The V call is TRBV4-3, the J call TRBJ1-2; D uncertain. The V gene lost 1 base and the J gene lost 3 bases, with 12 bases spanning the gap. Germline V CDR1 and CDR2: LGHNA, YSLEER. The CDR3 consists of 15 residues. The CDR3 sequence is CASSQVAGSDYGYTF. The DNA for the CDR3 is TGCGCCAGCAGCCAAGTTGCGGGGTCCGACTATGGCTACACCTTC.

This chain links TRBV7-6 with TRBJ1-2, with 10 bases aligning to TRBD1. J was trimmed by 4 bases and V by 1 base; bases with no gene match: 18. The CDR3 loop spans 20 amino acids. Germline V CDR1 and CDR2: SGHVS, FNYEAQ. CDR3 sequence (DNA): TGTGCCAGCAGCTTAGTCCCGGGTGGGACAGGGGTCGCCGCTCGCTATGGCTACACCTTC. Translating it yields CASSLVPGGTGVAARYGYTF.

The gene calls are TRBV28 and TRBJ1-5; D ambiguous. Germline values: CDR1 MDHEN, CDR2 SYDVKM. This CDR3 is 16 amino acids long. The V end was cut by 7 bases, the J end by 0 bases, with 16 bases between. For the CDR3, the DNA is TGTGCCAGCAATCCGCAGGTTAGGTATAGCAATCAGCCCCAGCATTTT. Protein product: CASNPQVRYSNQPQHF.

The chain joins TRBV2 to TRBJ2-2; 7 bases agree with TRBD2. Looked up from germline, CDR1 is SNHLY and CDR2 is FYNNEI. With 8 bases clipped from V and 7 bases from J, the junction kept 7 bases outside the gene matches. This CDR3 is 13 amino acids long. The CDR3 sequence: CASAREVGGELFF. CDR3 coding DNA: TGTGCCAGCGCCCGGGAGGTTGGCGGGGAGCTGTTTTTT.

The chain carries TRBV7-8 and TRBJ1-5; TRBD1 matches at 7 bases. Trimming cost V 5 bases and J 1 base; bases outside gene matches: 5. Germline V gene sequence: CDR1 SGHVS, CDR2 FQNEAQ. The CDR3 has 15 amino acids. As DNA, the CDR3 is TGTGCCAGCAGCCCACAGGGGTTGAGCAATCAGCCCCAGCATTTT. Translation: CASSPQGLSNQPQHF.

This sequence joins TRBV30 and TRBJ1-5, with D perhaps matching TRBD1 (6 bases). Germline CDR1 reads GTSNPN; CDR2 reads SVGIG (reference sequence). V lost 5 bases, J lost 7 bases, and 15 bases lay in between. The CDR3 is 13 amino acids. CDR3 coding DNA: TGTGCCTGGGACCAGGGGAATATGCAGCCCCAGCATTTT. It translates to CAWDQGNMQPQHF.

V and J are TRBV19 and TRBJ2-1, with 7 bases that match TRBD2. The CDR3 spans 15 residues. Trimming took 3 bases from V and 6 from J; bases not matched to a gene: 8. Germline loops: CDR1 LNHDA, CDR2 SQIVND (reference sequence). The CDR3 coding sequence is TGTGCCAGTAGTATGGGGGGGACTATCGTCAATGAGCAGTTCTTC. This gives the protein CASSMGGTIVNEQFF.

This rearrangement joins TRBV7-2 to TRBJ2-5, with TRBD1 matching over 8 bases. CDR1 SGHTA and CDR2 FQGNSA come from the germline V gene. The CDR3 sequence is 15 residues long. Losses at the gene ends were 6 bases for V and 0 bases for J; bases not matched to a gene: 6. The CDR3 coding sequence is TGTGCCAGCAGGACAGGGGACGTGTACCAAGAGACCCAGTACTTC. Encoded protein: CASRTGDVYQETQYF.

CDR3: CASSPGQGAYEQYF. The CDR3 region has the DNA TGTGCCAGCAGCCCGGGACAGGGGGCCTACGAGCAGTACTTC. This chain joins TRBV27 and TRBJ2-7; 11 bases line up with TRBD1. J lost 2 bases, V lost 6 bases, and 3 bases had no gene match. The CDR3 runs to 14 residues. CDR1 and CDR2 from the germline V gene are MNHEY and SMNVEV (reference sequence).